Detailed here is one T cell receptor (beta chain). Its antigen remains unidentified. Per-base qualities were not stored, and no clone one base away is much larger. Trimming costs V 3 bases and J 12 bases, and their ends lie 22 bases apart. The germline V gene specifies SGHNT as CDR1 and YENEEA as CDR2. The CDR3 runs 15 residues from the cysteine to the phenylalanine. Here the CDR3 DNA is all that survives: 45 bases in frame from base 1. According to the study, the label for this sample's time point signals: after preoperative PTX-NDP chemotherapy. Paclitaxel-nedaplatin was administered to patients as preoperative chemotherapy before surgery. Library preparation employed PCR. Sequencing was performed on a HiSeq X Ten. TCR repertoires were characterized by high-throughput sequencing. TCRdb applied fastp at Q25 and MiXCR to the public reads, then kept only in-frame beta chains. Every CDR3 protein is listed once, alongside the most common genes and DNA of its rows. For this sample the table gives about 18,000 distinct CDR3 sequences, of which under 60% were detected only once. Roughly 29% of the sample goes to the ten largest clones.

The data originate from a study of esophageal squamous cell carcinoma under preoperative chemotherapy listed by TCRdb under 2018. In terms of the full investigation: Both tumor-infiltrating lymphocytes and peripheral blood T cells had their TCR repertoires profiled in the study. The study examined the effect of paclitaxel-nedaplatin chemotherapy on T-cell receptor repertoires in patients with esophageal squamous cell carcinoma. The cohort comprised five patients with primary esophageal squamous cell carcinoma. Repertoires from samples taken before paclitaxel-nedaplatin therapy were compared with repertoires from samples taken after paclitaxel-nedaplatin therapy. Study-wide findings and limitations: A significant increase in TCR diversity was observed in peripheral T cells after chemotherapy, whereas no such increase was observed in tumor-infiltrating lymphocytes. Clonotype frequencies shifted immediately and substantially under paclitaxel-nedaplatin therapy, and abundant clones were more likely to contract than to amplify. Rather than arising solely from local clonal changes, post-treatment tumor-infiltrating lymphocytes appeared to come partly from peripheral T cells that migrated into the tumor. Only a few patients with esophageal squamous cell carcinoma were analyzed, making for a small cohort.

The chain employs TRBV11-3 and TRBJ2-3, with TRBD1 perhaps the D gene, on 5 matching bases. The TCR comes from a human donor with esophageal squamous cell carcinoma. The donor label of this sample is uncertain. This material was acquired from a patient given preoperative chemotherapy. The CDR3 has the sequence CASSLGLSAKNTQYF. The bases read TGTGCCAGCAGCTTGGGGCTCAGTGCCAAAAACACTCAGTATTTT.